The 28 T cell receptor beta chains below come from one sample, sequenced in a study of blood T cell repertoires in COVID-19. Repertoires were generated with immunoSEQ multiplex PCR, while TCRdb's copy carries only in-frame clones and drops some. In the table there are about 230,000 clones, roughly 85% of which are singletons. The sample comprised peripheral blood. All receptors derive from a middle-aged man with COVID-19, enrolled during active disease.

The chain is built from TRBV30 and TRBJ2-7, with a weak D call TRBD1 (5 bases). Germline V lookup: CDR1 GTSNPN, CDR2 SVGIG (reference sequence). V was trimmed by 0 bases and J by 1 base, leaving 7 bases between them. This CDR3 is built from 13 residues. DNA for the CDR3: TGTGCCTGGAGTGTTAGGGGTTCCTACGAGCAGTACTTC. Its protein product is CAWSVRGSYEQYF.

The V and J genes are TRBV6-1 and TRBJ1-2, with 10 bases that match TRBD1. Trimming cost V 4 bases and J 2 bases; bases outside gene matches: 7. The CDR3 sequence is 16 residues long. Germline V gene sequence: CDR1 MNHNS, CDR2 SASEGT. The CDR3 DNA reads TGTGCCAGCAGTGCGGCGAGGACAGGGGGAAACTATGGCTACACCTTC. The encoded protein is CASSAARTGGNYGYTF.

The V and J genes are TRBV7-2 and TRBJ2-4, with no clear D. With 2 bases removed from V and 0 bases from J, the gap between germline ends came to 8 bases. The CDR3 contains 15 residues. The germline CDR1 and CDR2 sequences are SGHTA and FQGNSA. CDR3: CASSLSWRAKNIQYF. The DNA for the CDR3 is TGTGCCAGCAGCTTAAGCTGGAGAGCCAAAAACATTCAGTACTTC.

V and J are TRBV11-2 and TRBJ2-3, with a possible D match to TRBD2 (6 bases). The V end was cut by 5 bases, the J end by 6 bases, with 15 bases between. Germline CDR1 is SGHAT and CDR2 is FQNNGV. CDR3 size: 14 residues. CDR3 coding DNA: TGTGCCAGCAGCGCGACTAGGTGGAGCGATACGCAGTATTTT. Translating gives CASSATRWSDTQYF.

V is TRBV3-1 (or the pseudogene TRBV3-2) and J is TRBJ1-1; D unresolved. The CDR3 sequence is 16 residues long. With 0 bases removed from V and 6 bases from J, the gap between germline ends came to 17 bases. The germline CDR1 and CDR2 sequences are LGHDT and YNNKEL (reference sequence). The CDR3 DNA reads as TGTGCCAGCAGCCAAGATCTCCCGATCGCAAACTCTGAAGCTTTCTTT. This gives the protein CASSQDLPIANSEAFF.

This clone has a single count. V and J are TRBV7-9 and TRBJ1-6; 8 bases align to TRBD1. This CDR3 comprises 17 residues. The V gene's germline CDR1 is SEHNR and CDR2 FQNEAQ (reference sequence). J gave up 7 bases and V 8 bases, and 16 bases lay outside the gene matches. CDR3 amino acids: CASGSNVAGGRNSPLHF. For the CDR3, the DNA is TGTGCCAGCGGCTCTAACGTGGCAGGGGGCAGGAATTCACCCCTCCACTTT.

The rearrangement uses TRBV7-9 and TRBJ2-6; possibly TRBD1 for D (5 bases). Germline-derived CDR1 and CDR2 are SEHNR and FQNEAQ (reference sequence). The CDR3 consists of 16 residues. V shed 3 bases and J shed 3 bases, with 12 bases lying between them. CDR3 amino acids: CASSFTARVGANVLTF. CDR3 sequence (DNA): TGTGCCAGCAGCTTCACAGCCAGGGTTGGGGCCAACGTCCTGACTTTC.

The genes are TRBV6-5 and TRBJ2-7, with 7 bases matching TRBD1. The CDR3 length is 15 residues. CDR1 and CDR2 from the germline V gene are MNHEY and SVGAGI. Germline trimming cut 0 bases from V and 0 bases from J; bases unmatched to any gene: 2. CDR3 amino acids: CASSYSGQRSYEQYF. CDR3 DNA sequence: TGTGCCAGCAGTTACTCGGGACAGCGCTCCTACGAGCAGTACTTC.

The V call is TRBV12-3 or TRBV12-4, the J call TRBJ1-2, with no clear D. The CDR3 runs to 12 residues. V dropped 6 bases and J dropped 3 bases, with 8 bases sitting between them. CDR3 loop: CASSLNHYGYTF. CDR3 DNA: TGTGCCAGCAGCCTTAATCACTATGGCTACACCTTC.

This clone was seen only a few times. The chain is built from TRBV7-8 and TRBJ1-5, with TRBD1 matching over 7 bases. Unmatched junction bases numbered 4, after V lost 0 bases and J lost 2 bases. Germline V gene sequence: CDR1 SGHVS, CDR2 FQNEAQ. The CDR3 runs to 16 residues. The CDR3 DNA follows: TGTGCCAGCAGCTTAGCCACCGGGACAGGCAATCAGCCCCAGCATTTT. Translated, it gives CASSLATGTGNQPQHF.

The CDR3 DNA follows: TGTGCCAGCAGCCACGGGACTAGCGGGGTTTACGAGCAGTACTTC. As protein: CASSHGTSGVYEQYF. The rearrangement links TRBV5-4 to TRBJ2-7, with 13 positions matching TRBD2. The CDR3 runs to 15 residues. The germline V gene encodes CDR1 SGHNT and CDR2 YYREEE (reference sequence). V was pared by 4 bases and J by 4 bases, with 5 bases of the junction left unmatched.

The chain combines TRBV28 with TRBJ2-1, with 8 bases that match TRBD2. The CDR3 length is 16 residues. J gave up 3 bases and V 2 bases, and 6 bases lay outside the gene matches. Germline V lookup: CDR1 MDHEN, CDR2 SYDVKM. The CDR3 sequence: CASSLIGGGNYNEQFF. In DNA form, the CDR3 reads TGTGCCAGCAGTTTAATCGGCGGGGGGAACTACAATGAGCAGTTCTTC. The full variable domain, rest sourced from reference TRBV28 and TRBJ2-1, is DVKVTQSSRYLVKRTGEKVFLECVQDMDHENMFWYRQDPGLGLRLIYFSYDVKMKEKGDIPEGYSVSREKKERFSLILESASTNQTSMYLCASSLIGGGNYNEQFFGPGTRLTVL.

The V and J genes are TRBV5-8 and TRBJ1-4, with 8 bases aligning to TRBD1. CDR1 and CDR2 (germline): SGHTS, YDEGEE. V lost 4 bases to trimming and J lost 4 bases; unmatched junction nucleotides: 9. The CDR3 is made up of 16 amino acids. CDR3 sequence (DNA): TGTGCCAGCAGCCCTAGACAGGGGACTCGTAATGAAAAACTGTTTTTT. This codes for CASSPRQGTRNEKLFF.

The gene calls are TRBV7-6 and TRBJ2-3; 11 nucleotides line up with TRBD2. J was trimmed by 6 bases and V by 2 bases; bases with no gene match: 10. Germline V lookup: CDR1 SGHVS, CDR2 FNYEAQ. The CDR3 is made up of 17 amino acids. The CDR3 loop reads CASSLIVSGGDVDTQYF. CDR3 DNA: TGTGCCAGCAGCTTAATAGTTAGCGGGGGGGATGTTGATACGCAGTATTTT.

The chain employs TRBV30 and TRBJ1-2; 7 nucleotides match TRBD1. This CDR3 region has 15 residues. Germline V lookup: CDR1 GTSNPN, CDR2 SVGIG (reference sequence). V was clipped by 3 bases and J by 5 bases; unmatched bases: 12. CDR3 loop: CAWRNDGTANYGYTF. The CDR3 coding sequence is TGTGCCTGGAGGAATGACGGGACAGCCAATTATGGCTACACCTTC.

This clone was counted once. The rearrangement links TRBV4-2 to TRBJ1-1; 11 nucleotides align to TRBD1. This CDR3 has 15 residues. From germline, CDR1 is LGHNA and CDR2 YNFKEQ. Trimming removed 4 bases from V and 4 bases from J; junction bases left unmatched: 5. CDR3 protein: CASSPGQGAITEAFF. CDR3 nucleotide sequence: TGTGCCAGCAGCCCCGGACAGGGGGCGATCACTGAAGCTTTCTTT.

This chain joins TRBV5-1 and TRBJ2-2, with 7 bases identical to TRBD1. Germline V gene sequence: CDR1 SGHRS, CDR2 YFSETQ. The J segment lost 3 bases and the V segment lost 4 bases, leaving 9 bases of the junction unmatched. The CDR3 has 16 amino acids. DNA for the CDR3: TGCGCCAGCAGCCCCACCGGGACAGTTGACACCGGGGAGCTGTTTTTT. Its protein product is CASSPTGTVDTGELFF.

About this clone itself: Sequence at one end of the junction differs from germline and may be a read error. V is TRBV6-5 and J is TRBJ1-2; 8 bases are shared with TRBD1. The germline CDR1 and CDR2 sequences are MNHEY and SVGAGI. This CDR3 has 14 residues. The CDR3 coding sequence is TGTGCCAGCAGGTACTCCCAGGGGGCCTATGGCTACACCTTC. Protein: CASRYSQGAYGYTF.

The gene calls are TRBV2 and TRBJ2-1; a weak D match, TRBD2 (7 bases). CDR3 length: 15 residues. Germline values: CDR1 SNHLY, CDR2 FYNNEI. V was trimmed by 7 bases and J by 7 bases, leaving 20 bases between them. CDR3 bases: TGTGCCAGCACCGTACGGGGGGCCGGGGTGAATGAGCAGTTCTTC. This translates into CASTVRGAGVNEQFF.

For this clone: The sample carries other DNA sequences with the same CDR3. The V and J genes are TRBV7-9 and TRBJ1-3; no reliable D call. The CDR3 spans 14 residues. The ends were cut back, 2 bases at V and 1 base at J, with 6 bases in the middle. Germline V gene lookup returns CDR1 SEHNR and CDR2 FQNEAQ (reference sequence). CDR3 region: CASSLSTSGNTIYF. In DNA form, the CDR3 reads TGTGCCAGCAGCTTAAGTACTTCTGGAAACACCATATATTTT. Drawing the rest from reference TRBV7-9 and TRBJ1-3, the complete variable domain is DTGVSQNPRHKITKRGQNVTFRCDPISEHNRLYWYRQTLGQGPEFLTYFQNEAQLEKSRLLSDRFSAERPKGSFSTLEIQRTEQGDSAMYLCASSLSTSGNTIYFGEGSWLTVV.

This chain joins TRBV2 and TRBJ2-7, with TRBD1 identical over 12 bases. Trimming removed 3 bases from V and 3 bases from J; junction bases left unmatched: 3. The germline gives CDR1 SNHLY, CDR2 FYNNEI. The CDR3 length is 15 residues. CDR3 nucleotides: TGTGCCAGCAGTGATGGGACAGGGGGCTTCTACGAGCAGTACTTC. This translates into CASSDGTGGFYEQYF.

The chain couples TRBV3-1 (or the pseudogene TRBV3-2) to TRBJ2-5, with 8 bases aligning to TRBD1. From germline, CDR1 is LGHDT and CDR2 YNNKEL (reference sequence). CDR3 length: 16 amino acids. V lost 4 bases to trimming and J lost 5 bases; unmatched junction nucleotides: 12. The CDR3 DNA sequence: TGTGCCAGCAGCCCTAGAGGGACAGGACGAGGCGAGACCCAGTACTTC. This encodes CASSPRGTGRGETQYF.

CDR3 bases: TGTGCCAGCAGCGGGCCGGGACTAGCGGTATACGAGCAGTACTTC. Its translation: CASSGPGLAVYEQYF. The V call is TRBV3-1 (or the pseudogene TRBV3-2), the J call TRBJ2-7, with 11 bases aligning to TRBD2. The germline CDR1 and CDR2 sequences are LGHDT and YNNKEL (reference sequence). There are 15 residues in the CDR3. V gave up 5 bases and J gave up 4 bases; unmatched junction bases: 7.

In DNA form, the CDR3 reads TGTGCCAGCAGCCAATCCCCGGATACGCAGTATTTT. Translated, it gives CASSQSPDTQYF. The chain recombines TRBV14 with TRBJ2-3; D is undetermined. Germline CDR1 reads SGHDN; CDR2 reads FVKESK. V was shortened by 2 bases and J by 6 bases, with 6 bases between the two germline ends. The CDR3 extends over 12 amino acids.

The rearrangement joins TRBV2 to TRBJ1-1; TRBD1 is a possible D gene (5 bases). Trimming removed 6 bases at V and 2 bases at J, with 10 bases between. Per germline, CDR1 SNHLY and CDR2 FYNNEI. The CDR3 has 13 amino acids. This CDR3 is CASSRDRNTEAFF. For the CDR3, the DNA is TGTGCCAGCAGCCGAGACAGAAACACTGAAGCTTTCTTT.

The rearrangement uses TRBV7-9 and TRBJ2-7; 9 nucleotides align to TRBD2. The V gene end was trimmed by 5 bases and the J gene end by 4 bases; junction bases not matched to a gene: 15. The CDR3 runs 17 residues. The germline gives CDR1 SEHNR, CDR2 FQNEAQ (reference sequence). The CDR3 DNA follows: TGTGCCAGCAGCCCCCGATACGGGGGACTAGCTCTTTACGAGCAGTACTTC. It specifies CASSPRYGGLALYEQYF.

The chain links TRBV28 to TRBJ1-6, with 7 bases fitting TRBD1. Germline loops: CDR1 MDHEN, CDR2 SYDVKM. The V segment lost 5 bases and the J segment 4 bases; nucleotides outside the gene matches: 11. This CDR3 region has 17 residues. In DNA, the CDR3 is TGTGCCAGCAGTCTCCCCCTCCAGGGGGGTTATAATTCACCCCTCCACTTT. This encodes CASSLPLQGGYNSPLHF.

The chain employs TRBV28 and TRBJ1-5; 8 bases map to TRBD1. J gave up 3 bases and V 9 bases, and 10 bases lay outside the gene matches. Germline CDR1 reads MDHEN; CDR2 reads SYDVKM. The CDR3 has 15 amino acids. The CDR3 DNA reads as TGTGCCAGTCTCGGACAGGGAGTCCCCAATCAGCCCCAGCATTTT. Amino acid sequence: CASLGQGVPNQPQHF.